The sample holds a few counts of the clone carrying this T cell receptor (beta chain). The sample comes from a study of control samples from healthy donors and cancer patients. The J segment lost 2 bases and the V segment lost 1 base, leaving 12 bases of the junction unmatched. The CDR3 contains 18 residues. Germline values: CDR1 SGHTA, CDR2 FQGNSA. Clones were sequenced by immunoSEQ multiplex PCR, and TCRdb holds only the in-frame ones, with some missing. The sample has just under 75,000 clones, about 90% seen once. The chain combines TRBV7-2 with TRBJ2-3; 7 bases fit TRBD2. The sequence was collected from a woman aged 50 to 60 in good health. The sample comprised blood. The CDR3 reads CASSLVRTGGRITDTQYF. In nucleotides, the CDR3 is TGTGCCAGCAGCTTAGTTAGAACGGGAGGCCGGATCACAGATACGCAGTATTTT.